The 6 T cell receptor beta chains given below trace back to one sample, sequenced in a study of T cell responses to AZD1222 COVID-19 vaccine. The protocol was immunoSEQ multiplex PCR, while the TCRdb copy is restricted to in-frame clones and leaves out a portion. The sample includes about 120,000 clones, around 83% of them seen just once. The source was peripheral blood, collected 28 days after the second AZD1222 dose. All receptors derive from an adult who received the AZD1222 COVID-19 vaccine.

This clone was detected a few times. The chain recombines TRBV6-5 with TRBJ1-4; D not certain. V was trimmed by 6 bases and J by 5 bases, leaving 13 bases between them. This CDR3 is built from 14 residues. Germline CDR1 MNHEY, CDR2 SVGAGI. CDR3 protein: CASSASSSNEKLFF. The CDR3 DNA reads as TGTGCCAGCAGCGCCTCCAGTTCCAATGAAAAACTGTTTTTT.

This clone was recorded only once. The chain is built from TRBV21-1 and TRBJ1-5; the D segment call TRBD1 is taken from the table without a DNA check. TRBV21-1 counts as a pseudogene. This CDR3 contains 14 residues. CDR3 sequence (DNA): TGTGCCAGCAGCAAAGCACTTCAGGGTCCCATCGTGCATTTT. Residues: CASSKALQGPIVHF.

The chain is built from TRBV30 and TRBJ1-6, with D uncertain. Germline V gene lookup returns CDR1 GTSNPN and CDR2 SVGIG (reference sequence). Trimming shortened V by 4 bases and J by 0 bases, and 13 bases separated the two germline ends. This CDR3 is built from 16 residues. The CDR3 sequence is CAWNRLRSSYNSPLHF. CDR3 in DNA: TGTGCCTGGAACCGTCTCAGGAGCTCCTATAATTCACCCCTCCACTTT. The full variable domain, completed using reference TRBV30 and TRBJ1-6, is SQTIHQWPATLVQPVGSPLSLECTVEGTSNPNLYWYRQAAGRGLQLLFYSVGIGQISSEVPQNLSASRPQDRQFILSSKKLLLSDSGFYLCAWNRLRSSYNSPLHFGNGTRLTVT.

In the case of this clone: Other DNA variants within this sample encode the same CDR3. In DNA form, the CDR3 reads TGCGCCAGCAGCTTGGGCCAGGCGAACACTGAAGCTTTCTTT. Its protein product is CASSLGQANTEAFF. The chain recombines TRBV5-1 with TRBJ1-1; D call uncertain. Deletions cut 0 bases from V and 1 base from J, with 7 bases between. The CDR3 covers 14 residues. Per the germline V gene, CDR1 is SGHRS and CDR2 is YFSETQ.

The chain uses TRBV5-1 and TRBJ1-1; 7 nucleotides line up with TRBD1. After removal of 3 bases from V and 0 bases from J, the junction contained 5 bases not matched to a gene. This CDR3 region has 15 residues. Germline lookup yields CDR1 SGHRS and CDR2 YFSETQ. The CDR3 DNA reads TGCGCCAGCAGCTCCCAGGGGGGGCTGAACACTGAAGCTTTCTTT. It specifies CASSSQGGLNTEAFF.

V and J are TRBV18 and TRBJ1-6, with 7 bases identical to TRBD1. V lost 6 bases and J lost 9; bases outside the gene matches: 8. Per germline, CDR1 KGHSH and CDR2 LQKENI. This CDR3 is built from 14 residues. Here the CDR3 reads CASSDRLGSSPLHF. In DNA form, the CDR3 reads TGTGCCAGCTCGGACAGGTTGGGGAGTTCACCCCTCCACTTT.